This T cell receptor (beta chain) was found in a study of blood T cell repertoires in COVID-19. This table comes from immunoSEQ multiplex PCR, and its TCRdb copy is limited to in-frame clones, with some not included. Found here are some 150,000 clones, about 80% of them singletons; the top ten hold under 9.5%. The germline gives CDR1 LNHDA, CDR2 SQIVND (reference sequence). The CDR3 contains 15 residues. After removal of 3 bases from V and 8 bases from J, the junction contained 8 bases not matched to a gene. Donors in Cohort 3 counted as recovered after two negative PCRs, clearance, or symptom resolution.

This TCR derives from a man aged 45-65 years who had recovered from COVID-19. Sequencing was performed on PBMCs or T cells enriched from blood (not recorded which). The chain joins TRBV19 to TRBJ2-1; 9 bases match TRBD2. The CDR3 DNA sequence: TGTGCCAGTAGTATCGGGGGACTAGCCTGGGATGAGCAGTTCTTC. The encoded protein is CASSIGGLAWDEQFF.